Below, 3 T cell receptor beta chains from the same sample are listed, as sequenced in a study of blood T cell repertoires in COVID-19. Assay: immunoSEQ multiplex PCR; the TCRdb copy retains only in-frame clones and omits some. Among about 200,000 clones listed, around 90% were seen once. Sequencing was done on a sample of peripheral blood. These receptors were taken from a young man with acute or convalescent COVID-19.

This clone was detected once. This chain links TRBV6-5 with TRBJ1-1; D not certain. Germline V gives CDR1 MNHEY, CDR2 SVGAGI. Trimming left V 5 bases short and J 0 bases short, with 7 bases between. The CDR3 is 13 amino acids. The chain's CDR3 is CASSNQVNTEAFF. The CDR3 coding sequence is TGTGCCAGCAGTAATCAGGTGAACACTGAAGCTTTCTTT.

The rearrangement uses TRBV30 and TRBJ2-7; 15 nucleotides match TRBD2. V lost 4 bases to trimming and J lost 3 bases; unmatched junction nucleotides: 4. There are 15 residues in the CDR3. The germline CDR1 and CDR2 sequences are GTSNPN and SVGIG (reference sequence). CDR3 loop: CAWTGTSGRNYEQYF. CDR3 nucleotide sequence: TGTGCCTGGACCGGGACTAGCGGGAGGAACTACGAGCAGTACTTC.

J is TRBJ2-3 and V is TRBV2; D may be TRBD1 (6 bases). Germline V CDR1 and CDR2: SNHLY, FYNNEI. The CDR3 is 15 residues long. V lost 8 bases and J lost 3, with 18 bases in between. Here the CDR3 DNA reads TGTGCCAGCGCGAGGGACACCCTAAAAACAGATACGCAGTATTTT. This translates into CASARDTLKTDTQYF.